This is a list of T cell receptor beta chains from one sample in a study of identical twins. TCRdb re-derived calls from the 5' RACE reads in MiXCR, one entry per CDR3 protein. The sample lists roughly 470,000 distinct CDR3 sequences; roughly an eighth were seen once. These data were also reused for a study on yellow fever vaccine responses in identical twins.

Sequencing was carried out using CD4+ T cells sorted from blood. These receptors all stem from a young woman in good health. CDR3s include the opening cysteine and the closing phenylalanine or tryptophan. A D gene is named only where the DNA matches it firmly. Size is omitted from some rows. Given values are once, few, many or a class for expanded clones.

D gene	V gene	clone size	J gene	CDR3 protein	CDR3 DNA
TRBD1	TRBV5-1	NA	TRBJ2-7	CASSLRGTGYEQYF	TGCGCCAGCAGCTTGCGGGGGACAGGGTACGAGCAGTACTTC
TRBD1	TRBV5-1	many	TRBJ2-5	CASSGQGKTQYF	TGCGCCAGCAGTGGACAGGGAAAGACCCAGTACTTC
NA	TRBV7-2	NA	TRBJ2-7	CASSSPALAF	TGTGCCAGCAGCTCCCCGGCATTAGCATTC
TRBD2	TRBV4-3	NA	TRBJ2-4	CASSQGTSGAKNIQYF	TGCGCCAGCAGCCAAGGGACTAGCGGGGCCAAAAACATTCAGTACTTC
NA	TRBV20-1	NA	TRBJ2-1	CSARDPPTRSSYNEQFF	TGCAGTGCTAGAGATCCCCCCACTAGGAGCTCCTACAATGAGCAGTTCTTC
NA	TRBV6-2/TRBV6-3	many	TRBJ2-5	CASSYAGTETQYF	TGTGCCAGCAGTTACGCGGGGACGGAGACCCAGTACTTC
TRBD2	TRBV6-2/TRBV6-3	few	TRBJ2-1	CASSGGLAGGFFNEQFF	TGTGCCAGCAGTGGTGGACTAGCGGGGGGTTTTTTCAATGAGCAGTTCTTC
TRBD2	TRBV20-1	few	TRBJ2-1	CSARVAGGYNEQFF	TGCAGTGCTAGAGTAGCGGGGGGCTACAATGAGCAGTTCTTC
NA	TRBV5-6	few	TRBJ2-6	CASSQRGSIGGANVLTF	TGTGCCAGCAGCCAAAGAGGGTCTATCGGTGGGGCCAACGTCCTGACTTTC
TRBD1	TRBV2	few	TRBJ2-5	CATKSGQGQETQYF	TGTGCCACCAAATCCGGACAGGGCCAAGAGACCCAGTACTTC
NA	TRBV6-1	NA	TRBJ2-3	CASRRAGDSSTDTQYF	TGTGCCAGCCGACGCGCAGGAGACAGTTCTACAGATACGCAGTATTTT
NA	TRBV11-3	NA	TRBJ1-1	CASSFRGEAFF	TGTGCCAGCAGCTTCAGGGGTGAAGCTTTCTTT
TRBD1	TRBV28	NA	TRBJ1-5	CASSPDRGEGQPQHF	TGTGCCAGCAGTCCAGACAGGGGAGAGGGTCAGCCCCAGCATTTT
NA	TRBV7-3	NA	TRBJ1-1	CASSTQVNTEAFF	TGTGCCAGCAGCACCCAGGTAAACACTGAAGCTTTCTTT
TRBD1	TRBV10-1	NA	TRBJ2-5	CASSDQGVRETQYF	TGCGCCAGCAGTGACCAGGGGGTGAGGGAGACCCAGTACTTC
TRBD1	TRBV18	few	TRBJ1-5	CASSHPGQGPQPQHF	TGTGCCAGCTCACACCCGGGACAGGGTCCTCAGCCCCAGCATTTT
NA	TRBV20-1	NA	TRBJ2-7	CSARDPKSYEQYF	TGCAGTGCTAGAGATCCCAAATCCTACGAGCAGTACTTC
NA	TRBV5-1	few	TRBJ2-7	CASSLLSVHEQYF	TGCGCCAGCAGCTTGTTAAGTGTCCACGAGCAGTACTTC
NA	TRBV20-1	few	TRBJ2-1	CSADVGGPNEQFF	TGCAGTGCTGATGTAGGGGGGCCGAATGAGCAGTTCTTC
TRBD1	TRBV20-1	few	TRBJ2-7	CSALGTGTYEQYF	TGCAGTGCTCTCGGGACAGGGACCTACGAGCAGTACTTC
TRBD1	TRBV5-1	many	TRBJ2-5	CASSLVISGTGEETQYF	TGCGCCAGCAGCTTGGTAATATCCGGGACAGGGGAAGAGACCCAGTACTTC
TRBD1	TRBV5-1	many	TRBJ2-3	CASSIGQATDTQYF	TGCGCCAGCAGCATTGGACAGGCCACAGATACGCAGTATTTT
NA	TRBV20-1	NA	TRBJ2-7	CSAGRDPPGYEQYF	TGCAGTGCTGGCCGGGACCCCCCAGGCTACGAGCAGTACTTC
TRBD1	TRBV24-1	NA	TRBJ1-5	CATSERGLSNQPQHF	TGTGCCACCAGTGAGAGGGGGCTGAGCAATCAGCCCCAGCATTTT
NA	TRBV4-2	few	TRBJ2-1	CASSQDPLQFSEQFF	TGTGCCAGCAGCCAAGACCCGCTTCAGTTTAGTGAGCAGTTCTTC
TRBD2	TRBV10-3	many	TRBJ2-3	CAISDRGGADTQYF	TGTGCCATCAGTGATCGCGGGGGGGCAGATACGCAGTATTTT
TRBD1	TRBV29-1	many	TRBJ2-7	CSVAGQGPKVGSGYEQYF	TGCAGCGTTGCTGGACAGGGCCCTAAAGTTGGATCTGGCTACGAGCAGTACTTC
NA	TRBV30	NA	TRBJ2-2	CAWTHPGRLSKHTGELFF	TGTGCCTGGACCCACCCGGGCAGACTTTCCAAGCACACCGGGGAGCTGTTTTTT
TRBD1	TRBV5-1	many	TRBJ2-1	CASSPQPGTGLFNEQFF	TGCGCCAGCAGCCCACAGCCCGGGACAGGGTTATTCAATGAGCAGTTCTTC
TRBD2	TRBV5-4	NA	TRBJ2-4	CASSLISGRSNQGVAKNIQYF	TGTGCCAGCAGCTTGATTAGCGGGAGGTCCAATCAGGGGGTAGCCAAAAACATTCAGTACTTC
NA	TRBV7-9	NA	TRBJ2-2	CASSASGSTGELFF	TGTGCCAGCAGCGCCTCGGGGAGCACCGGGGAGCTGTTTTTT
TRBD2	TRBV29-1	many	TRBJ2-1	CSVGGRAGENLRLNEQFF	TGCAGCGTTGGGGGGCGAGCGGGAGAGAATTTGAGATTGAATGAGCAGTTCTTC
NA	TRBV6-1	NA	TRBJ2-7	CASSDMGGYEQYF	TGTGCCAGCAGTGATATGGGGGGCTACGAGCAGTACTTC
TRBD2	TRBV5-5	many	TRBJ2-3	CASSLTSGGATDTQYF	TGTGCCAGCAGCTTGACTAGCGGGGGAGCTACAGATACGCAGTATTTT
TRBD1	TRBV28	many	TRBJ2-7	CASSPRDRSSYEQYF	TGTGCCAGCAGTCCACGGGACAGGAGCTCCTACGAGCAGTACTTC
NA	TRBV10-3	many	TRBJ2-3	CAIKASDTDTQYF	TGTGCCATCAAGGCTAGCGACACAGATACGCAGTATTTT
TRBD2	TRBV6-1	NA	TRBJ2-2	CASSKTGLAGVPAGELFF	TGTGCCAGCAGTAAAACCGGACTAGCGGGGGTCCCCGCAGGGGAGCTGTTTTTT
TRBD2	TRBV2	once	TRBJ2-3	CASRKTSGGTSSTDTQYF	TGTGCCAGCAGGAAGACTAGCGGGGGGACTTCTAGCACAGATACGCAGTATTTT
TRBD1	TRBV7-9	NA	TRBJ2-1	CASSIGQGSSYNEQFF	TGTGCCAGCAGCATCGGACAGGGTTCCTCCTACAATGAGCAGTTCTTC
NA	TRBV25-1	few	TRBJ2-7	CASSVGRYEQYF	TGTGCCAGCAGCGTTGGGCGCTACGAGCAGTACTTC
TRBD1	TRBV2	NA	TRBJ2-5	CASRVTGVVETQYF	TGTGCCAGCAGAGTCACAGGGGTGGTAGAGACCCAGTACTTC
NA	TRBV28	few	TRBJ2-3	CASSSPGVDTQYF	TGTGCCAGCAGTTCACCAGGGGTTGATACGCAGTATTTT
NA	TRBV7-3	few	TRBJ2-7	CASSLTAEGEQYF	TGTGCCAGCAGCTTAACTGCCGAAGGCGAGCAGTACTTC
NA	TRBV20-1	few	TRBJ2-1	CSAVLGGPHNEQFF	TGCAGTGCTGTCTTGGGGGGCCCCCACAATGAGCAGTTCTTC
NA	TRBV21-1	few	TRBJ2-3	CASHIGRRTDTQYF	TGTGCCAGCCATATTGGGAGGCGCACAGATACGCAGTATTTT
TRBD2	TRBV6-2/TRBV6-3	NA	TRBJ2-2	CASSMGTSGKLFF	TGTGCCAGCAGTATGGGGACTAGCGGGAAGTTGTTTTTT
NA	TRBV19	NA	TRBJ2-1	CASSIGTLLNNEQFF	TGTGCCAGTAGTATTGGGACACTACTAAACAATGAGCAGTTCTTC
TRBD2	TRBV6-2/TRBV6-3	once	TRBJ2-2	CASSYNRDRRTSGRALELFF	TGTGCCAGCAGTTATAACCGGGACAGACGGACTAGCGGGAGGGCCTTGGAGCTGTTTTTT
NA	TRBV2	few	TRBJ2-7	CASRYTGSGPYEQYF	TGTGCCAGCAGATATACAGGGAGCGGACCCTACGAGCAGTACTTC
NA	TRBV9	few	TRBJ2-3	CASSVGEDTQYF	TGTGCCAGCAGCGTAGGAGAGGATACGCAGTATTTT
NA	TRBV10-3	few	TRBJ1-1	CAITETGVGAFF	TGTGCCATCACCGAGACAGGAGTCGGGGCTTTCTTT
TRBD2	TRBV4-2	NA	TRBJ2-1	CASSQAPSGSYNEQFF	TGTGCCAGCAGCCAAGCTCCTAGCGGCTCCTACAATGAGCAGTTCTTC
TRBD2	TRBV5-1	many	TRBJ2-1	CASSLTQPGLAANEQFF	TGCGCCAGCAGCCTGACACAGCCGGGACTAGCGGCCAATGAGCAGTTCTTC
NA	TRBV5-1	many	TRBJ2-1	CASSDGSSYNEQFF	TGCGCCAGCAGCGACGGGAGCTCCTACAATGAGCAGTTCTTC
NA	TRBV20-1	few	TRBJ2-2	CSARVSGELFF	TGCAGTGCTAGAGTCAGCGGGGAGCTGTTTTTT